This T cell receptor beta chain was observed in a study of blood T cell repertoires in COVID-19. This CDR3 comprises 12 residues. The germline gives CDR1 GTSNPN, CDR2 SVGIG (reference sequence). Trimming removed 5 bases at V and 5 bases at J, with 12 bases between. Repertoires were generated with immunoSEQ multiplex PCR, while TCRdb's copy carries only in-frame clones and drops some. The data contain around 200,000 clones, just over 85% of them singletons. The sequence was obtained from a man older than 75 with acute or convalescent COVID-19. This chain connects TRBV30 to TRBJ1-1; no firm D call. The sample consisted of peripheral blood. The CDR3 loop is CAWLGGGTEAFF. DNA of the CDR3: TGTGCCTGGTTAGGCGGAGGGACTGAAGCTTTCTTT.